This TCR beta chain appears in the sequencing data of a study of T-cell memory formation after mild COVID-19. Study-level information: Largely donor-specific TCR clusters were found. Study conclusions and caveats: Balance between CD4 and CD8 was seen in clones contracting day 15 to 85, and a CD4+ lean was seen in later expanders. Mainly in CM and EM were contracting CD4+ clones; CD8+ were in EMRA.

On this clonotype: Antigen unknown.

Constant-segment primers served in 5'RACE that generated TCR alpha and TCR beta cDNA libraries bearing sample barcodes and UMIs. One entry per CDR3 protein, called by TCRdb with MiXCR from the 5' RACE reads. The repertoire holds 400,000 to 500,000 distinct CDR3 sequences, roughly 20% seen once, with about 8.1% in the top ten. This receptor was identified in an adult woman who had mild COVID-19 (a few samples of this study predate the infection). Cell type and time point are not known. The sequencing input was PBMCs or a T cell subset sorted from them (not recorded which).

CDR3 sequence reads: CASSQGQGVTDTQYF. Written as DNA, the CDR3 is TGTGCCAGCAGCCAGGGACAGGGGGTAACAGATACGCAGTATTTT. The chain couples TRBV4-2 to TRBJ2-3, with 11 bases that match TRBD1. Trimming cost V 3 bases and J 3 bases; bases outside gene matches: 2. This CDR3 contains 15 residues. Germline V gives CDR1 LGHNA, CDR2 YNFKEQ.